These 16 T cell receptor beta chains originate from one sample sequenced in a study of regulatory T cells in long-lasting Graves disease (dated by TCRdb to 2020 to 2023). Libraries were built with multiplex PCR. Sequencing instrument: Illumina HiSeq 4000. iRepertoire HTBI primers and Arm-PCR amplification of CDR3 regions were used to construct TCR beta libraries. The public sequencing data were trimmed at Q25 with fastp and processed into clonotypes with MiXCR by TCRdb, which kept only in-frame beta chains. Each record represents a unique CDR3 protein, reported with the most common genes and DNA among its rows. This sample holds fewer than 350,000 distinct CDR3 sequences; 15% to 20% were observed only once. The ten largest account for less than 45% of the sample. In the paper's terms, the time point label means: newly diagnosed GD, antithyroid drugs for less than 3 months. RNA was extracted from PBMCs in TRIzol for both TCR sequencing and RNA sequencing.

The specimen comprised peripheral blood mononuclear cells (PBMCs), sampled at new diagnosis, from a patient treated with antithyroid drugs. The receptor set was obtained from a female donor with Graves disease.

This clonotype was observed at least ten times. The chain recombines TRBV29-1 with TRBJ1-2; TRBD1 matches at 9 bases. Trimming removed 3 bases from V and 6 bases from J; junction bases left unmatched: 11. CDR1 is SQVTM, CDR2 ANQGSEA, per germline. The CDR3 consists of 15 residues. CDR3 sequence: CSVDRFGQGIDGYTF. CDR3 nucleotides: TGCAGCGTTGATAGGTTTGGACAGGGGATCGATGGCTACACCTTC.

This clonotype was seen repeatedly, ten times or more. The chain carries TRBV20-1 and TRBJ1-1; no clear D. Germline-derived CDR1 and CDR2 are DFQATT and SNEGSKA (reference sequence). CDR3 length: 12 residues. The V and J ends lost 4 bases and 7 bases respectively, with 13 bases between them. CDR3 DNA sequence: TGCAGTGCTATCTCGCCTCCAAGTGAAGCTTTCTTT. The encoded protein is CSAISPPSEAFF.

This clonotype was recorded many times. This rearrangement joins TRBV15 to TRBJ1-5; D is perhaps TRBD1 (5 bases). V was trimmed by 3 bases and J by 2 bases, leaving 14 bases between them. Per the germline V gene, CDR1 is LNHNV and CDR2 is YYDKDF (reference sequence). The CDR3 runs to 16 residues. CDR3 loop: CATSSGHARGNQPQHF. The CDR3 nucleotides read TGTGCCACCAGCAGTGGACACGCGAGGGGCAATCAGCCCCAGCATTTT.

This clonotype was recorded at least ten times. The chain is built from TRBV12-5 and TRBJ1-1; D gene uncertain. Germline CDR1 LGHNT, CDR2 FRNRAP. The V gene lost 2 bases and the J gene lost 7 bases, with 8 bases spanning the gap. The CDR3 length is 12 residues. The CDR3 is CASGLPPGEAFF. DNA of the CDR3: TGTGCTAGTGGTTTGCCCCCTGGTGAAGCTTTCTTT.

This clonotype has just one count. A much larger clone sits a single nucleotide away, making a read error possible. The chain links TRBV5-1 to TRBJ1-2; 7 bases are a match to TRBD1. This CDR3 has 14 residues. Germline V lookup: CDR1 SGHRS, CDR2 YFSETQ. V gave up 4 bases and J gave up 8 bases; unmatched junction bases: 11. Written as DNA, the CDR3 is TGCGCCAGCAGCCCAGCAGGGGGGTGGATCGGCTACACCTTC. This codes for CASSPAGGWIGYTF.

This clonotype has only one observation. This chain links TRBV3-1 with TRBJ2-5; no firm D call. Germline V gene lookup returns CDR1 LGHDT and CDR2 YNNKEL (reference sequence). With 0 bases removed from V and 2 bases from J, the gap between germline ends came to 16 bases. This CDR3 region has 17 residues. CDR3: CASSQDGWIHGQETQYF. The CDR3 DNA reads as TGTGCCAGCAGCCAAGATGGATGGATTCATGGGCAAGAGACCCAGTACTTC.

This clonotype was counted at least ten times. This chain uses TRBV11-1 with TRBJ2-7, with TRBD1 identical over 10 bases. The V and J ends lost 5 bases and 2 bases, in that order; junction bases with no gene match: 6. CDR1 SGHAT and CDR2 FQDESV come from the germline V gene (reference sequence). CDR3 size: 15 residues. Here the CDR3 DNA reads TGTGCCAGCAGCCCACGACAGGGGGCTGCCTACGAGCAGTACTTC. Protein sequence: CASSPRQGAAYEQYF.

This clonotype was found many times. The chain links TRBV24-1 to TRBJ2-4; TRBD1 agrees at 10 bases. CDR1 KGHDR and CDR2 SFDVKD come from the germline V gene. After removal of 4 bases from V and 8 bases from J, the junction contained 16 bases not matched to a gene. The CDR3 spans 18 residues. The CDR3 spells CATSDSSPWTGGIDIQYF. The CDR3, as DNA: TGTGCCACCAGTGACTCCTCCCCCTGGACAGGGGGGATAGACATTCAGTACTTC.

This clonotype was counted ten times or more. The J gene is TRBJ2-1, the V gene TRBV6-5; 8 nucleotides match TRBD2. With 4 bases clipped from V and 5 bases from J, the junction kept 4 bases outside the gene matches. Germline V lookup: CDR1 MNHEY, CDR2 SVGAGI. The CDR3 covers 14 residues. For the CDR3, the DNA is TGTGCCAGCAGTTTCAATAGCGGGAACAATGAGCAGTTCTTC. Amino acids: CASSFNSGNNEQFF.

This clonotype was detected a few times. V and J are TRBV2 and TRBJ2-5; D may match TRBD1 or TRBD2 (5 bases each). V was clipped by 8 bases and J by 2 bases, with 6 bases between them. Germline CDR1 and CDR2: SNHLY and FYNNEI. The CDR3 has 11 amino acids. CDR3 in amino acids: CASGGQETQYF. The CDR3 coding sequence is TGTGCCAGCGGGGGACAAGAGACCCAGTACTTC.

In its sample, this clonotype was seen many times. V is TRBV12-3 or TRBV12-4 and J is TRBJ2-3, with D perhaps TRBD2 (5 bases). The V end lost 2 bases, the J end lost 10 bases, and 13 bases lay between the germline ends. This CDR3 is built from 13 residues. In DNA, the CDR3 is TGTGCCAGCAGTTTAAAACTAGAAGGCCCGCAGTATTTT. Protein sequence: CASSLKLEGPQYF.

In this sample, this clonotype turned up a few times. The chain couples TRBV11-2 to TRBJ1-2; perhaps TRBD1 as D (5 bases). V was pared by 5 bases and J by 7 bases, with 20 bases between. Germline loops: CDR1 SGHAT, CDR2 FQNNGV. The CDR3 loop spans 15 amino acids. In nucleotides, the CDR3 is TGTGCCAGCAGCGCCGGGGGGGGGGTTGGTCGTGGCTACACCTTC. Its translation: CASSAGGGVGRGYTF. The complete variable domain, with remaining parts taken from reference TRBV11-2 and TRBJ1-2, reads EAGVAQSPRYKIIEKRQSVAFWCNPISGHATLYWYQQILGQGPKLLIQFQNNGVVDDSQLPKDRFSAERLKGVDSTLKIQPAKLEDSAVYLCASSAGGGVGRGYTFGSGTRLTVV.

In this sample, this clonotype turned up many times. The chain uses TRBV6-1 and TRBJ1-2; a possible D gene is TRBD1 (6 bases). The CDR3 has 15 amino acids. Germline CDR1 and CDR2: MNHNS and SASEGT. Trimming removed 5 bases at V and 6 bases at J, with 19 bases between. The CDR3 DNA reads as TGTGCCAGCAGTCAAGAGGGACAAGCAGGTGATGGCTACACCTTC. Amino acid sequence: CASSQEGQAGDGYTF.

This clonotype was seen a handful of times. The rearrangement links TRBV18 to TRBJ2-1; 9 positions agree with TRBD1. From germline, CDR1 is KGHSH and CDR2 LQKENI. The CDR3 has 17 residues. J gave up 6 bases and V 3 bases, and 12 bases lay outside the gene matches. This chain's CDR3 is CASSPRTGVRSTNEQFF. DNA of the CDR3: TGTGCCAGCTCACCCAGGACAGGGGTTCGGTCAACCAATGAGCAGTTCTTC.

This clonotype was picked up many times. The chain carries TRBV12-5 and TRBJ2-3; D is perhaps TRBD1 (6 bases). V was pared by 4 bases and J by 6 bases, with 11 bases between. Germline lookup yields CDR1 LGHNT and CDR2 FRNRAP. The CDR3 has 13 amino acids. This chain's CDR3 is CASGWKTGDTQYF. In DNA, the CDR3 is TGTGCTAGTGGTTGGAAAACAGGGGATACGCAGTATTTT.

There are many counts of this clonotype. The gene calls are TRBV29-1 and TRBJ1-1; D remains unclear. The germline gives CDR1 SQVTM, CDR2 ANQGSEA. CDR3 length: 15 residues. Deletions cut 7 bases from V and 6 bases from J, with 24 bases between. The CDR3 nucleotides are TGCAGCGCTGCGTCTGGATCCCTATCTCCGTCTGAAGCTTTCTTT. This translates into CSAASGSLSPSEAFF.